These T cell receptor beta chains were read from a single sample in a study of blood T cell repertoires in COVID-19. The method was immunoSEQ multiplex PCR; TCRdb's version includes in-frame clones alone and lacks a portion of them. The table records a few hundred thousand clones, around nine tenths of them present only once. The sequencing input was peripheral blood. The source of these receptors is a woman aged 55 to 70 with COVID-19, enrolled during active disease. Both conserved end residues are part of each CDR3. Each record gives: V gene, clone size, J gene, D gene, CDR3 protein, CDR3 DNA. D genes are given only for firm matches. A row's size may be missing; if present it is once, few, many or a size class.

v_gene: TRBV5-1; abundance: NA; j_gene: TRBJ2-2; d_gene: TRBD2; CDR3aa: CASSLRLAGSTGELFF; CDR3nt: TGCGCCAGCAGCTTAAGGCTAGCGGGATCGACCGGGGAGCTGTTTTTT
v_gene: TRBV25-1; abundance: NA; j_gene: TRBJ2-5; d_gene: TRBD2; CDR3aa: CASSDGTSGSYQETQYF; CDR3nt: TGTGCCAGCAGTGATGGTACGAGCGGGAGCTACCAAGAGACCCAGTACTTC
v_gene: TRBV5-1; abundance: NA; j_gene: TRBJ1-5; d_gene: NA; CDR3aa: CASSLGLNQPQHF; CDR3nt: TGCGCCAGCAGCTTGGGGCTTAATCAGCCCCAGCATTTT
v_gene: TRBV7-2; abundance: NA; j_gene: TRBJ2-1; d_gene: NA; CDR3aa: CASSSARGEQFF; CDR3nt: TGTGCCAGCAGCTCCGCCCGGGGAGAGCAGTTCTTC
v_gene: TRBV18; abundance: NA; j_gene: TRBJ2-1; d_gene: TRBD2; CDR3aa: CASSPPSLAMREGSEQFF; CDR3nt: TGTGCCAGCTCACCACCGAGCCTCGCTATGCGGGAGGGAAGCGAGCAGTTCTTC
v_gene: TRBV28; abundance: NA; j_gene: TRBJ1-3; d_gene: TRBD1; CDR3aa: CASSGQGPSGNTIYF; CDR3nt: TGTGCCAGCAGCGGACAGGGACCCTCTGGAAACACCATATATTTT
v_gene: TRBV18; abundance: NA; j_gene: TRBJ1-3; d_gene: TRBD1; CDR3aa: CASSQRQGGPISGNTIYF; CDR3nt: TGTGCCAGCTCCCAACGGCAGGGGGGACCTATCTCTGGAAACACCATATATTTT
v_gene: TRBV30; abundance: NA; j_gene: TRBJ2-6; d_gene: TRBD2; CDR3aa: CASGLAGVAGANVLTF; CDR3nt: TGTGCCTCGGGACTAGCGGGTGTCGCTGGGGCCAACGTCCTGACTTTC
v_gene: TRBV19; abundance: NA; j_gene: TRBJ1-5; d_gene: NA; CDR3aa: CASSEGTAFGSPQHF; CDR3nt: TGTGCCAGTAGTGAGGGGACTGCCTTCGGTTCGCCCCAGCATTTT
v_gene: TRBV28; abundance: NA; j_gene: TRBJ1-3; d_gene: TRBD1; CDR3aa: CASRKPGQGPGNTIYF; CDR3nt: TGTGCCAGCAGGAAACCGGGACAGGGGCCTGGAAACACCATATATTTT
v_gene: TRBV2; abundance: NA; j_gene: TRBJ1-1; d_gene: NA; CDR3aa: CASSEDSLNTEAFF; CDR3nt: TGTGCCAGCAGTGAAGACAGTTTGAACACTGAAGCTTTCTTT
v_gene: TRBV7-9; abundance: NA; j_gene: TRBJ1-2; d_gene: TRBD1; CDR3aa: CASSVGTVYGYTF; CDR3nt: TGTGCCAGCAGCGTGGGGACAGTCTATGGCTACACCTTC
v_gene: TRBV7-2; abundance: NA; j_gene: TRBJ2-7; d_gene: TRBD2; CDR3aa: CASSPSSGRTPYEQYF; CDR3nt: TGTGCCAGCAGCCCATCTAGCGGGAGGACGCCCTACGAGCAGTACTTC
v_gene: TRBV5-6; abundance: NA; j_gene: TRBJ2-5; d_gene: NA; CDR3aa: CASSFFKEGSGETQYF; CDR3nt: TGTGCCAGCAGCTTTTTTAAGGAGGGGAGCGGAGAGACCCAGTACTTC
v_gene: TRBV9; abundance: NA; j_gene: TRBJ1-5; d_gene: NA; CDR3aa: CASSGEQAYNQPQHF; CDR3nt: TGTGCCAGCAGCGGCGAACAGGCCTACAATCAGCCCCAGCATTTT
v_gene: TRBV4-1; abundance: once; j_gene: TRBJ2-7; d_gene: NA; CDR3aa: CASTLRPAGPSYEQYF; CDR3nt: TGCGCCAGCACCTTGCGTCCAGCGGGCCCATCCTACGAGCAGTACTTC
v_gene: TRBV4-1; abundance: NA; j_gene: TRBJ2-5; d_gene: NA; CDR3aa: CASSQVGSGPLRETQYF; CDR3nt: TGCGCCAGCAGCCAAGTGGGTTCAGGGCCCCTTCGAGAGACCCAGTACTTC
v_gene: TRBV28; abundance: NA; j_gene: TRBJ1-1; d_gene: TRBD1; CDR3aa: CASSTGVTEAFF; CDR3nt: TGTGCCAGCAGTACAGGGGTTACTGAAGCTTTCTTT
v_gene: TRBV30; abundance: NA; j_gene: TRBJ2-1; d_gene: NA; CDR3aa: CAWMTPNNEQFF; CDR3nt: TGTGCCTGGATGACACCTAACAATGAGCAGTTCTTC
v_gene: TRBV24-1; abundance: NA; j_gene: TRBJ2-1; d_gene: TRBD2; CDR3aa: CATSGSTSGGYNEQFF; CDR3nt: TGTGCCACCAGTGGTTCGACTAGCGGGGGCTACAATGAGCAGTTCTTC
v_gene: TRBV25-1; abundance: NA; j_gene: TRBJ1-5; d_gene: TRBD1; CDR3aa: CASRGEDRGSQPQHF; CDR3nt: TGTGCCAGCAGGGGAGAGGACAGGGGAAGTCAGCCCCAGCATTTT
v_gene: TRBV19; abundance: NA; j_gene: TRBJ2-1; d_gene: TRBD1; CDR3aa: CASSKDRGSYNEQFF; CDR3nt: TGTGCCAGTAGTAAGGACAGGGGGTCCTACAATGAGCAGTTCTTC
v_gene: TRBV11-2; abundance: NA; j_gene: TRBJ1-4; d_gene: TRBD1; CDR3aa: CASSQPTGAKEKLFF; CDR3nt: TGTGCCAGCAGCCAACCGACAGGGGCGAAGGAAAAACTGTTTTTT
v_gene: TRBV12-3/TRBV12-4; abundance: NA; j_gene: TRBJ1-2; d_gene: TRBD1; CDR3aa: CASIPGTGYGYTF; CDR3nt: TGTGCCAGCATACCCGGGACAGGCTATGGCTACACCTTC